This T cell receptor (beta chain) was documented in a study of cytomegalovirus exposure and HLA in healthy donors listed by TCRdb under 2017. In terms of the full investigation: A later analysis indicated that the 90 to 150 validation repertoires were generated on the platform also employed for the roughly 720 repertoires of the first cohort. Along with the approximately 650-subject first cohort, a separate validation cohort of roughly 110 different subjects was used. To predict cytomegalovirus infection status, the study brought together high-throughput TCR immunosequencing, statistical association of individual TCRs with disease status, and machine learning. The study aimed to test whether signatures of past pathogen exposure could be identified by cataloging public T cell receptors. On the study overall, not on this receptor specifically: In vitro tests confirmed that three of the cytomegalovirus-associated TCR beta chains recognize cytomegalovirus antigens. In a later analysis, TCRs clustered in the first cohort were found to also tend to co-occur in the approximately 110 validation repertoires, with 94% of cluster scores above 0. Across donors, most TCR sequences were observed very rarely, whereas some public TCRs were present in many individuals. A later analysis lacked HLA typing for the validation cohort, so it scored co-occurrence in that cohort across all 120 or so repertoires. According to the authors, the approach could potentially be generalized to other disease states and immunological phenotypes. A total of some 180 TCR beta chains were listed by the study as associated with cytomegalovirus. Cytomegalovirus status was reported to be diagnosed by the classifier with high specificity and sensitivity in both the original and validation cohorts.

The donors were included in the validation cohort of 130 or so subjects, a group kept apart from the approximately 700-subject first cohort. The method behind the library was the immunoSEQ multiplex PCR assay. Turning to the authors' computational methods: A statistical classification framework was built for diagnosing cytomegalovirus status from the catalog of TCR beta chain sequences. TCRdb re-hosts the immuneACCESS table, in-frame sequences only. Its copies lack some clones; in the studies checked, an unresolved V gene accounts for under half of them, and the cause for the rest is not known. V, J and clone size reflect that table, while D and trimming were determined from the DNA. This sample lists about 140,000 clones; almost 90% were detected once. Together, the top ten hold approximately 8.5% of the sample. A word on this clone: What antigen it recognizes has not been identified. No base qualities exist here, and no much larger clone lies one base off it.

Sample: PBMCs. The source is a woman between 18 and 30 years old in good health and CMV-seropositive.

The DNA sequence is given as TGTGCCAGCAGCTTTCCGGGACTAGCGGCTCAAGAGACCCAGTACTTC. It translates as CASSFPGLAAQETQYF. The chain is encoded by TRBV7-8 joined to TRBJ2-5; a stretch of 11 junction bases matches TRBD2. Sequences SGHVS (CDR1) and FQNEAQ (CDR2) are obtained from the germline V gene. Trimming accounts for 3 bases at V and 2 bases at J, while the number of junction bases matched to no gene is 5. The cysteine opens and the phenylalanine closes a CDR3 of 16 amino acids. Solely the CDR3 DNA is kept, with 48 bases framed from the first base.